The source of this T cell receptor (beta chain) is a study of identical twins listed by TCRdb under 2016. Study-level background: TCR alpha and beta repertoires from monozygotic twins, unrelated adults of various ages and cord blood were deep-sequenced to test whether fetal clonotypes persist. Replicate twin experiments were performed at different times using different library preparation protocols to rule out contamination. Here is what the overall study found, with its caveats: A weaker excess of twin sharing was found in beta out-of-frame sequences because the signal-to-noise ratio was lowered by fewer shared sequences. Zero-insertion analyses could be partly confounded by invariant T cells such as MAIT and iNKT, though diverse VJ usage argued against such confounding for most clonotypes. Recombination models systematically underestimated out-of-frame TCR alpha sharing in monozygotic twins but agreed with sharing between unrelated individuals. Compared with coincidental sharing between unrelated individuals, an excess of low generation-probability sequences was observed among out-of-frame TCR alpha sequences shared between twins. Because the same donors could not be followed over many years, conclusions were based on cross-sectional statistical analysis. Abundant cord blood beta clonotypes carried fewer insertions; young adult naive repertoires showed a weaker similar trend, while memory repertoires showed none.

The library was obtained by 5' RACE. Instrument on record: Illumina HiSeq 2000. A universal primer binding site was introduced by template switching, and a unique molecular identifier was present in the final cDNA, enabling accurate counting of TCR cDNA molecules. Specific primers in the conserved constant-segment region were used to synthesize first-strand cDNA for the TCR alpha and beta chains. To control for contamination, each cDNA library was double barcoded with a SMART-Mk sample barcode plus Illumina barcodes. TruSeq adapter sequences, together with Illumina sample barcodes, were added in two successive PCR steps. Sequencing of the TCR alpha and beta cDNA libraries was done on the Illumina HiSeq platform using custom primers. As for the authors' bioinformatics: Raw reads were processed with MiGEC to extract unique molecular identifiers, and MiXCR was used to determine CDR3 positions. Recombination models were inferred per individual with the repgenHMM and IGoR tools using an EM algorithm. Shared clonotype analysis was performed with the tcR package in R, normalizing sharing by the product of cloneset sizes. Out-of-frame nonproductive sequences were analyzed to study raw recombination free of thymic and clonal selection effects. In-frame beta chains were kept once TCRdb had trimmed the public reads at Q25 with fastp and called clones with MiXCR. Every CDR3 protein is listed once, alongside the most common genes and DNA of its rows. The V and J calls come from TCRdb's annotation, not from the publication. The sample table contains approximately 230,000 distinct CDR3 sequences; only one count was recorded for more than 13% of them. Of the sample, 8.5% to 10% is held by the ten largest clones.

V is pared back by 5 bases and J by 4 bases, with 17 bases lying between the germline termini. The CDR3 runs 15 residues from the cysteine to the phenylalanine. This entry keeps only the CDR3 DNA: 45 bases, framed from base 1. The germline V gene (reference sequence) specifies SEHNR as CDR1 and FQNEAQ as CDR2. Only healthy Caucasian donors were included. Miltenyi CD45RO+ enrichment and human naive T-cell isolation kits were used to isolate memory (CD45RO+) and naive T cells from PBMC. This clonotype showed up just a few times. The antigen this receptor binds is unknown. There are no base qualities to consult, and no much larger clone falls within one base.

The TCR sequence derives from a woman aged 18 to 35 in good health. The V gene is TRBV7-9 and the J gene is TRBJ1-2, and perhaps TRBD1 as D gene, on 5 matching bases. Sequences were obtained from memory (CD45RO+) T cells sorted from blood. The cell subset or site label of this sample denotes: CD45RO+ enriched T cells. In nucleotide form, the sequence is TGTGCCAGCAGCCCTGACGGGGGGTTGATCTATGGCTACACCTTC. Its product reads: CASSPDGGLIYGYTF.